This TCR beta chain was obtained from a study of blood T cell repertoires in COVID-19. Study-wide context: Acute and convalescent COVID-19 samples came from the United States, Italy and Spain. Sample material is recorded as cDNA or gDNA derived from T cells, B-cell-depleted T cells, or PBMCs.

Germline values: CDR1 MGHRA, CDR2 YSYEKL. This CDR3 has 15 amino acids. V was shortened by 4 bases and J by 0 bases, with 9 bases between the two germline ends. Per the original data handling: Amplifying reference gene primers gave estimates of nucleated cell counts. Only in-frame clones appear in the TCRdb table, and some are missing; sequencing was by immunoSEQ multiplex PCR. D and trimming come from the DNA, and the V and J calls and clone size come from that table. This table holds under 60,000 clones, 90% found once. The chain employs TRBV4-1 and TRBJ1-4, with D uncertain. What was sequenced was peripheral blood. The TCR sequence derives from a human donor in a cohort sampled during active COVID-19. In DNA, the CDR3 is TGCGCCAGCAGCCCAGGCGACGCAACTAATGAAAAACTGTTTTTT. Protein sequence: CASSPGDATNEKLFF.